Each of the 18 T cell receptor beta chains below was sequenced from the same sample in a study of T-cell reconstitution after alpha-beta-depleted transplantation in children. Researchers prepared the TCRbeta library using unique molecular identifiers, the study reports. TCRdb ran MiXCR on the PCR reads and lists one entry per CDR3 protein. The profile covers about 600,000 distinct CDR3 sequences, with more than 9% appearing a single time and 3.5% to 5% taken by the ten largest. The sample consisted of PBMCs from the stem cell graft donor, taken from the stem cell graft. These receptors originate from a human donor who donated a stem cell graft to a child with acute myeloid leukemia.

This clonotype was detected ten times or more. The rearrangement links TRBV18 to TRBJ2-5; no clear D. The germline CDR1 and CDR2 sequences are KGHSH and LQKENI. The germline V and J ends were trimmed by 2 bases and 5 bases, with 6 bases remaining between them. This CDR3 spans 12 amino acids. The DNA for the CDR3 is TGTGCCAGCTCACCATCCTCCGAGACCCAGTACTTC. Translated: CASSPSSETQYF.

The chain carries TRBV7-2 and TRBJ1-5; D is perhaps TRBD1 (6 bases). CDR1 and CDR2 from the germline V gene are SGHTA and FQGNSA. V lost 4 bases and J 2 bases, leaving 15 bases between the germline ends. The CDR3 has 16 amino acids. The CDR3 DNA follows: TGTGCCAGCAGCTCCCCTCAGCACAGGGGCAATCAGCCCCAGCATTTT. This sequence encodes CASSSPQHRGNQPQHF. Drawing the rest from reference TRBV7-2 and TRBJ1-5, the complete variable domain is GAGVSQSPSNKVTEKGKDVELRCDPISGHTALYWYRQSLGQGLEFLIYFQGNSAPDKSGLPSDRFSAERTGGSVSTLTIQRTQQEDSAVYLCASSSPQHRGNQPQHFGDGTRLSIL.

This clonotype was counted many times. The chain carries TRBV20-1 and TRBJ1-2, with 8 bases lining up with TRBD1. This CDR3 contains 16 residues. V shed 5 bases, J shed 7 bases, and the junction held 18 bases outside the gene matches. Germline loops: CDR1 DFQATT, CDR2 SNEGSKA (reference sequence). In DNA, the CDR3 is TGCAGTGCTCGTGCCGGGACAGGCCGTGATGGAGGTGGCTACACCTTC. Protein product: CSARAGTGRDGGGYTF.

This clonotype was recorded many times. The chain employs TRBV5-1 and TRBJ1-1; 8 bases align to TRBD1. Germline loops: CDR1 SGHRS, CDR2 YFSETQ. CDR3 length equals 14 residues. J lost 6 bases, V lost 6 bases, and 10 bases had no gene match. The CDR3 sequence is CASTGQGGFAEAFF. DNA of the CDR3: TGCGCCAGCACCGGACAGGGAGGGTTCGCTGAAGCTTTCTTT.

This clonotype was seen at least ten times. The chain has TRBV20-1 and TRBJ2-3; possibly TRBD2 for D (6 bases). Germline CDR1 reads DFQATT; CDR2 reads SNEGSKA (reference sequence). The CDR3 is 14 residues long. V was trimmed by 6 bases and J by 1 base, leaving 14 bases between them. CDR3 region: CSARIAAGTDTQYF. CDR3 coding DNA: TGCAGTGCCCGAATAGCGGCCGGCACAGATACGCAGTATTTT.

This clonotype was observed a handful of times. The J gene is TRBJ1-1, the V gene TRBV7-9, with a possible D match to TRBD1 (6 bases). The length of the CDR3 is 15 residues. V shed 4 bases and J shed 8 bases, with 20 bases lying between them. The germline CDR1 and CDR2 sequences are SEHNR and FQNEAQ (reference sequence). CDR3 loop: CASSSQETHRAEAFF. CDR3 in DNA: TGTGCCAGCAGCTCTCAGGAAACCCACAGGGCCGAAGCTTTCTTT.

This clonotype came up a few times. The CDR3 is CASSAGGPSLLLNAFF. The CDR3 DNA reads as TGTGCCAGCAGCGCAGGGGGTCCCTCTCTCCTCTTGAACGCTTTCTTT. The V call is TRBV9, the J call TRBJ1-1; 7 bases are a match to TRBD1. This CDR3 has 16 residues. The ends lost 3 bases at V and 11 bases at J; junction bases unmatched: 19. From germline, CDR1 is SGDLS and CDR2 YYNGEE.

This clonotype was counted many times. The chain is built from TRBV21-1 and TRBJ1-2. TRBV21-1 is designated a pseudogene. The CDR3 totals 16 residues. CDR3 in DNA: TGTGCCAGCAGCAAAGCAGCGGCAGCCGACAACTATGGCTACACCTTC. It translates to CASSKAAAADNYGYTF.

This clonotype was picked up many times. This sequence joins TRBV10-3 and TRBJ1-5; TRBD1 agrees at 7 bases. V lost 8 bases to trimming and J lost 6 bases; unmatched junction nucleotides: 7. Germline V gene data show CDR1 as ENHRY and CDR2 as SYGVKD. The CDR3 is 13 residues long. The CDR3 DNA follows: TGTGCCATCGGGACAGTACCGGGTCAGCCCCAGCATTTT. Its protein is CAIGTVPGQPQHF.

This clonotype has only a few counts. The rearrangement uses TRBV28 and TRBJ2-1; possibly TRBD2 for D (5 bases). The CDR3 totals 15 residues. Germline V gene data show CDR1 as MDHEN and CDR2 as SYDVKM. The germline V and J ends were trimmed by 6 bases and 5 bases, with 17 bases remaining between them. The DNA of the CDR3 is TGTGCCAGCAGCAATTTCCGGGATTTTGACAATGAGCAGTTCTTC. Translated: CASSNFRDFDNEQFF.

The V gene is TRBV27, the J gene TRBJ2-5; TRBD1 aligns across 8 bases. This CDR3 has 12 amino acids. V shed 9 bases and J 3 bases; nucleotides not matched to a gene: 3. Germline lookup yields CDR1 MNHEY and CDR2 SMNVEV (reference sequence). CDR3 region: CARGQEKETQYF. For the CDR3, the DNA is TGTGCCAGGGGACAGGAAAAAGAGACCCAGTACTTC.

This clonotype showed up just a few times. V is TRBV7-8 and J is TRBJ2-7; D is possibly TRBD2 (5 bases). Germline V CDR1 and CDR2: SGHVS, FQNEAQ. The CDR3 totals 16 residues. Trimming stripped 1 base from V and 0 bases from J, with 13 bases between. CDR3 nucleotides: TGTGCCAGCAGCTTAGTTCGCCTAGCCCCCTCCTACGAGCAGTACTTC. Translation gives CASSLVRLAPSYEQYF.

The chain combines TRBV10-3 with TRBJ2-3; TRBD2 matches 13 bases. V dropped 3 bases and J dropped 4; count of bases not matched to a gene: 4. Germline V gives CDR1 ENHRY, CDR2 SYGVKD. This CDR3 is built from 16 residues. The CDR3 bases are TGTGCCATCAGTGACGGACTAGCGGGAGCGGCAGATACGCAGTATTTT. This codes for CAISDGLAGAADTQYF.

This clonotype was observed a few times. The V gene is TRBV7-2, the J gene TRBJ2-7; 12 bases are a match to TRBD2. CDR3 length: 15 amino acids. Germline V gene sequence: CDR1 SGHTA, CDR2 FQGNSA. Losses at the gene ends were 5 bases for V and 1 base for J; bases not matched to a gene: 3. The CDR3 reads CASSPTSGRSYEQYF. Written as DNA, the CDR3 is TGTGCCAGCAGCCCCACTAGCGGGAGGTCCTACGAGCAGTACTTC.

This clonotype has at least ten counts. The chain recombines TRBV10-3 with TRBJ2-5; the D is unclear. This CDR3 is built from 13 residues. Germline CDR1 reads ENHRY; CDR2 reads SYGVKD. V gave up 5 bases and J gave up 2 bases, with 9 bases separating them. As DNA, the CDR3 is TGTGCCATCAGTCGACTGGAACAAGAGACCCAGTACTTC. Translated, it gives CAISRLEQETQYF.

This rearrangement joins TRBV11-2 to TRBJ2-3; 8 bases are a match to TRBD2. The length of the CDR3 is 16 residues. CDR1 and CDR2 (germline): SGHAT, FQNNGV. V trimming: 1 base; J trimming: 4 bases; junction bases outside the gene matches: 7. CDR3 sequence: CASSLATAGVPDTQYF. In DNA, the CDR3 is TGTGCCAGCAGCTTAGCCACAGCGGGAGTCCCAGATACGCAGTATTTT.

This clonotype came up a few times. The chain has TRBV27 and TRBJ1-2; 9 bases line up with TRBD1. The germline CDR1 and CDR2 sequences are MNHEY and SMNVEV (reference sequence). The length of the CDR3 is 15 residues. V lost 10 bases and J lost 8; bases outside the gene matches: 17. As DNA, the CDR3 is TGTGCCACTTACCGTCGGGACAGGGTTACCCGAGGCTACACCTTC. Translated: CATYRRDRVTRGYTF.

In its sample, this clonotype was seen a few times. The chain is built from TRBV29-1 and TRBJ1-2; D is possibly TRBD1 (5 bases). CDR1 and CDR2 (germline): SQVTM, ANQGSEA. With 6 bases removed from V and 0 bases from J, the gap between germline ends came to 14 bases. The CDR3 consists of 14 residues. CDR3 sequence (DNA): TGCAGCGTGGAGGAGGGGCTTTCTAACTATGGCTACACCTTC. It specifies CSVEEGLSNYGYTF.